These 24 T cell receptor beta chains share one sample of origin, sequenced in a study of technical replicates of blood from several donors. Libraries were prepared by immunoSEQ multiplex PCR; TCRdb keeps only in-frame clonotypes and omits some of them. The table includes about 79,000 clones, around 90% detected once. The sample taken for sequencing was T cells isolated from PBMCs. The origin of the receptors is a human donor in good health. Some clones in this sample may be carry-over from other donors' samples.

In this sample, this clone turned up once. This rearrangement joins TRBV28 to TRBJ1-1; TRBD1 aligns across 9 bases. Trimming cost V 8 bases and J 9 bases; bases outside gene matches: 13. Germline V lookup: CDR1 MDHEN, CDR2 SYDVKM. The CDR3 contains 14 residues. CDR3 sequence (DNA): TGTGCCAGCGGACTGGGACAGGGAGGGGGAAAAGCTTTCTTT. Protein: CASGLGQGGGKAFF.

This clone has just one count. The J gene is TRBJ1-1, the V gene TRBV30, with TRBD1 as a possible D gene (5 bases). The V gene's germline CDR1 is GTSNPN and CDR2 SVGIG (reference sequence). Trimming pared 1 base from V and 2 bases from J, leaving 8 bases between. CDR3 size: 13 residues. The CDR3 spells CAWSAGTNTEAFF. In DNA, the CDR3 is TGTGCCTGGAGTGCAGGGACTAACACTGAAGCTTTCTTT.

V gene TRBV7-9 combines with J gene TRBJ1-2, with 7 bases that match TRBD1. With V trimmed by 5 bases and J by 7 bases, 1 base remained unmatched. Germline V gene data show CDR1 as SEHNR and CDR2 as FQNEAQ (reference sequence). The CDR3 runs 11 residues. The CDR3 DNA reads as TGTGCCAGCAGCAACAGGGGTGGCTACACCTTC. This translates into CASSNRGGYTF.

This clone was found once. The rearrangement joins TRBV27 to TRBJ2-7; D uncertain. Trimming removed 6 bases from V and 2 bases from J, with 5 bases in between. There are 11 residues in the CDR3. Germline V gene lookup returns CDR1 MNHEY and CDR2 SMNVEV (reference sequence). CDR3 DNA sequence: TGTGCCAGCAGCGAGCCCTACGAGCAGTACTTC. Amino acids: CASSEPYEQYF.

The chain has TRBV18 and TRBJ1-3; unclear D gene. Per germline, CDR1 KGHSH and CDR2 LQKENI. The V and J ends lost 3 bases and 1 base respectively, with 10 bases between them. The CDR3 contains 15 residues. The CDR3 DNA sequence: TGTGCCAGCTCACCCACCTGGACTTCTGGAAACACCATATATTTT. Its protein product is CASSPTWTSGNTIYF.

The chain is built from TRBV30 and TRBJ2-3; tentative D call: TRBD2 (6 bases). Trimming stripped 7 bases from V and 4 bases from J, with 12 bases between. The length of the CDR3 is 12 residues. Germline V gene sequence: CDR1 GTSNPN, CDR2 SVGIG (reference sequence). The CDR3 is CASGLVPDTQYF. CDR3 in DNA: TGTGCCTCGGGACTCGTGCCAGATACGCAGTATTTT.

V is TRBV10-3 and J is TRBJ1-5, with D possibly TRBD1 on 6 matching bases. Germline V lookup: CDR1 ENHRY, CDR2 SYGVKD. The V and J ends lost 10 bases and 1 base respectively, with 8 bases between them. The CDR3 extends over 12 amino acids. CDR3 amino acids: CATGQSNQPQHF. The CDR3 nucleotides read TGTGCCACCGGACAGAGCAATCAGCCCCAGCATTTT.

This chain connects TRBV6-5 to TRBJ2-7; tentatively, D is TRBD2 (5 bases). The CDR3 is 15 amino acids. Germline values: CDR1 MNHEY, CDR2 SVGAGI. V lost 5 bases and J lost 0, with 14 bases in between. In DNA form, the CDR3 reads TGTGCCAGCAGTAAAAGCGGTGTTAGCTCCTACGAGCAGTACTTC. It is translated as CASSKSGVSSYEQYF.

The J gene is TRBJ2-7, the V gene TRBV5-5; TRBD2 matches 7 bases. The J segment lost 0 bases and the V segment lost 0 bases, leaving 6 bases of the junction unmatched. The CDR3 is 16 residues long. Looked up from germline, CDR1 is SGHKS and CDR2 is YYEKEE (reference sequence). CDR3 DNA sequence: TGTGCCAGCAGCTTGGAGGCGGGAGCCCTCTCCTACGAGCAGTACTTC. It yields the protein CASSLEAGALSYEQYF.

This chain joins TRBV4-1 and TRBJ2-7; TRBD1 matches at 11 bases. Germline CDR1 MGHRA, CDR2 YSYEKL. Germline trimming cut 3 bases from V and 6 bases from J; bases unmatched to any gene: 7. The CDR3 contains 15 residues. The DNA for the CDR3 is TGCGCCAGCAGCCATCTAAGCGGGACAGGGGGCGAGCAGTACTTC. Protein product: CASSHLSGTGGEQYF.

This sequence joins TRBV25-1 and TRBJ2-6, with a weak D call TRBD2 (5 bases). Deletions cut 8 bases from V and 2 bases from J, with 22 bases between. CDR1 and CDR2 (germline): MGHDK, SYGVNS. This CDR3 region has 18 residues. The CDR3 reads CASGRDGVSGAGANVLTF. Written as DNA, the CDR3 is TGTGCCAGCGGCCGCGACGGGGTGTCTGGGGCTGGGGCCAACGTCCTGACTTTC.

This clone was counted a few times. This sequence joins TRBV7-3 and TRBJ2-2; 7 nucleotides line up with TRBD2. The length of the CDR3 is 16 residues. CDR1 and CDR2 from the germline V gene are SGHTA and FQGTGA. V was pared by 5 bases and J by 5 bases, with 11 bases of the junction left unmatched. CDR3 DNA sequence: TGTGCCAGCAGCCTCCGGGACTATAGATCAACCGGGGAGCTGTTTTTT. Its translation is CASSLRDYRSTGELFF.

This clone was seen just once. The CDR3 loop reads CASSYWGTRSYNEQFF. As DNA, the CDR3 is TGTGCCAGCAGTTACTGGGGGACTCGCTCCTACAATGAGCAGTTCTTC. This chain connects TRBV6-5 to TRBJ2-1; weak D call: TRBD2 (6 bases). CDR1 is MNHEY, CDR2 SVGAGI, per germline. The CDR3 spans 16 residues. The V gene lost 1 base and the J gene lost 0 bases, with 10 bases spanning the gap.

The rearrangement uses TRBV5-4 and TRBJ2-2; TRBD1 agrees at 7 bases. Germline CDR1 and CDR2: SGHNT and YYREEE (reference sequence). V was clipped by 1 base and J by 7 bases; unmatched bases: 7. The CDR3 is 15 residues long. CDR3 sequence reads: CASSLNTGEIGELFF. CDR3 in DNA: TGTGCCAGCAGCTTGAATACAGGGGAGATCGGGGAGCTGTTTTTT.

The rearrangement uses TRBV6-1 and TRBJ1-1; 8 bases map to TRBD1. This CDR3 is built from 14 residues. CDR1 and CDR2 (germline): MNHNS, SASEGT. J gave up 4 bases and V 3 bases, and 4 bases lay outside the gene matches. The CDR3 DNA reads as TGTGCCAGCAGTGAGGCAGGGGGCCGCACTGAAGCTTTCTTT. Translating it yields CASSEAGGRTEAFF.

The chain is built from TRBV5-6 and TRBJ1-2; tentative D call: TRBD1 (5 bases). The germline V and J ends were trimmed by 0 bases and 7 bases, with 13 bases remaining between them. CDR3 length: 14 residues. Germline V gives CDR1 SGHDT, CDR2 YYEEEE. The DNA for the CDR3 is TGTGCCAGCAGCTTGGCAGGGAATGTGGGTGGCTACACCTTC. The encoded protein is CASSLAGNVGGYTF.

The chain carries TRBV4-1 and TRBJ1-3, with D uncertain. From germline, CDR1 is MGHRA and CDR2 YSYEKL. The CDR3 contains 14 residues. The germline V and J ends were trimmed by 1 base and 3 bases, with 7 bases remaining between them. The CDR3 nucleotides are TGCGCCAGCAGCCAAGTCGGACTTGGAAACACCATATATTTT. Translating it yields CASSQVGLGNTIYF.

The chain uses TRBV19 and TRBJ2-7, with TRBD1 matching 7 bases. CDR1 is LNHDA, CDR2 SQIVND, per germline (reference sequence). J lost 1 base, V lost 10 bases, and 10 bases had no gene match. The CDR3 has 14 amino acids. The CDR3 protein is CATMRGHASYEQYF. The CDR3, as DNA: TGTGCCACTATGAGGGGGCACGCATCCTACGAGCAGTACTTC.

This clone was seen a handful of times. The gene calls are TRBV2 and TRBJ1-1; D uncertain. The length of the CDR3 is 15 residues. Trimming pared 6 bases from V and 4 bases from J, leaving 18 bases between. Germline-derived CDR1 and CDR2 are SNHLY and FYNNEI. The CDR3 coding sequence is TGTGCCAGCAGCTCCTGGAGGAGGGAGTCCACTGAAGCTTTCTTT. Translated, it gives CASSSWRRESTEAFF.

The chain combines TRBV19 with TRBJ1-2; D is possibly TRBD1 (5 bases). Trimming shortened V by 6 bases and J by 6 bases, and 11 bases separated the two germline ends. The germline CDR1 and CDR2 sequences are LNHDA and SQIVND (reference sequence). This CDR3 has 12 residues. The CDR3 loop is CASRGPGHGYTF. The DNA of the CDR3 is TGTGCCAGTAGGGGTCCAGGGCATGGCTACACCTTC.

The gene calls are TRBV7-6 and TRBJ2-7; 10 nucleotides agree with TRBD2. V trimming: 1 base; J trimming: 5 bases; junction bases outside the gene matches: 8. The CDR3 is made up of 16 amino acids. Germline V lookup: CDR1 SGHVS, CDR2 FNYEAQ. CDR3 loop: CASSLVLAGVSNEQYF. DNA of the CDR3: TGTGCCAGCAGCTTAGTTCTAGCGGGAGTCAGCAACGAGCAGTACTTC.

This clone was recorded only once. The gene calls are TRBV28 and TRBJ2-1; 8 bases are a match to TRBD2. This CDR3 has 17 residues. Germline CDR1 reads MDHEN; CDR2 reads SYDVKM. Trimming at V came to 1 base and at J to 7 bases, leaving 12 bases not matched to a gene. In DNA form, the CDR3 reads TGTGCCAGCAGTTTATATCTGGGCCAGCGGGAGTATAATGAGCAGTTCTTC. Translation gives CASSLYLGQREYNEQFF.

The chain employs TRBV15 and TRBJ2-7, with 8 bases that match TRBD2. Germline V gene sequence: CDR1 LNHNV, CDR2 YYDKDF (reference sequence). V gave up 8 bases and J gave up 2 bases; unmatched junction bases: 8. The CDR3 has 14 amino acids. This CDR3 reads CATGVPTSAYEQYF. The DNA for the CDR3 is TGTGCCACCGGAGTCCCGACTAGCGCCTACGAGCAGTACTTC. The full variable domain, completed using reference TRBV15 and TRBJ2-7, is DAMVIQNPRYQVTQFGKPVTLSCSQTLNHNVMYWYQQKSSQAPKLLFHYYDKDFNNEADTPDNFQSRRPNTSFCFLDIRSPGLGDTAMYLCATGVPTSAYEQYFGPGTRLTVT.

V is TRBV30 and J is TRBJ2-1; D is unresolved. The germline V gene encodes CDR1 GTSNPN and CDR2 SVGIG (reference sequence). The V end lost 3 bases, the J end lost 4 bases, and 10 bases lay between the germline ends. The CDR3 length is 13 residues. This CDR3 reads CAWREATYNEQFF. CDR3 DNA sequence: TGTGCCTGGAGAGAGGCGACGTACAATGAGCAGTTCTTC.